The rows below give T cell receptor beta chains drawn from one sample of a study of chemoradiotherapy in HPV16-positive cancers. The method was immunoSEQ multiplex PCR; TCRdb's version includes in-frame clones alone and lacks a portion of them. The repertoire has 5,000 to 5,500 clones, 85% to 90% of them found once; the top ten carry under 2.5%. This material consisted of tumor tissue, taken from a patient who underwent chemoradiotherapy. The source of these receptors is a human donor with HPV-associated anogenital cancer. Each CDR3 is given with its conserved first and last residue. Rows may omit the clone size; those that give it use once, few, many or a size class.

- | TRBV2 | CASRDRDRVFYGYTF
- | TRBV5-1 | CASKTSGGDTQYF
- | TRBV10-3 | CAISESSGVLYNEQFF
- | TRBV13 | CASSLGTAHRRDSPLHF
- | TRBV4-2 | CASSQDSRVGTGELFF
- | TRBV5-4 | CASSFPGARGYTF
- | TRBV27 | CASRRQGANYGYTF
- | TRBV27 | CASSLRGGLTYGYTF
few | TRBV30 | CAWSKQGPGELFF
few | TRBV6-5 | CASSSSGANVLTF
- | TRBV18 | CASSRDRGQETQYF
few | TRBV7-9 | CASSPGPSAGYEQYF
- | TRBV4-1 | CASSQERMGTEAFF
- | TRBV28 | CASSAMGLIEKLFF
- | TRBV10-2 | CASSESISQPQHF
- | TRBV4-1 | CASSQVAQGLHEQYF
- | TRBV5-1 | CACRDTDYNEQFF
- | TRBV2 | CASSADRGYQPQHF
few | TRBV4-1 | CASSYDRGSAYEQYF
- | TRBV25-1 | CASSVQGRDEKLFF
- | TRBV30 | CAWEGWSTGELFF
- | TRBV4-2 | CASSQELAGLAGGETQYF
- | TRBV9 | CASSVIQGADTQYF
- | TRBV4-1 | CASSQESVDEKLFF
once | TRBV28 | CASSPTGIRGDEQYF